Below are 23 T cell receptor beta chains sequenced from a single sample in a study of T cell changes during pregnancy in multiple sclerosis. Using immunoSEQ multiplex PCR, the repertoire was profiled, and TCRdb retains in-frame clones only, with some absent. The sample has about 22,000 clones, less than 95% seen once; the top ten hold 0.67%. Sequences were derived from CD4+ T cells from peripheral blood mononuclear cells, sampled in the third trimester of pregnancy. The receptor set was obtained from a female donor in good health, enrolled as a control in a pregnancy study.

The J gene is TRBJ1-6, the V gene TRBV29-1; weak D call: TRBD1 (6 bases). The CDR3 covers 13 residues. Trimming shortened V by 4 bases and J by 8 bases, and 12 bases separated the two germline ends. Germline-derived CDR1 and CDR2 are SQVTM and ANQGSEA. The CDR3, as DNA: TGCAGCGTTGGGTTCTCAGGGGATTCACCCCTCCACTTT. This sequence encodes CSVGFSGDSPLHF. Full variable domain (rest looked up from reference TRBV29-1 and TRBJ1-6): SAVISQKPSRDICQRGTSLTIQCQVDSQVTMMFWYRQQPGQSLTLIATANQGSEATYESGFVIDKFPISRPNLTFSTLTVSNMSPEDSSIYLCSVGFSGDSPLHFGNGTRLTVT.

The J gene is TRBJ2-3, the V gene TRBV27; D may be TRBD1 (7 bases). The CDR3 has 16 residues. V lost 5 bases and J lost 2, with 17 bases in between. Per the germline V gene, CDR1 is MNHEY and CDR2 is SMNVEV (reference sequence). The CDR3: CASSRTSGGFTDTQYF. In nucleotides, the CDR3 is TGTGCCAGCAGTCGAACCTCAGGGGGGTTCACAGATACGCAGTATTTT.

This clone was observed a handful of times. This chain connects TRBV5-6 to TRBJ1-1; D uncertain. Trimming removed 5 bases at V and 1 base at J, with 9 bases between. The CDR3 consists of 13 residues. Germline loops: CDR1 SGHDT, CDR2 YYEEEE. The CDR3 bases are TGTGCCAGCAGTTTCGGAGGGAACACTGAAGCTTTCTTT. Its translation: CASSFGGNTEAFF. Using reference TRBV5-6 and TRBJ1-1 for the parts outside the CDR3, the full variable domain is DAGVTQSPTHLIKTRGQQVTLRCSPKSGHDTVSWYQQALGQGPQFIFQYYEEEERQRGNFPDRFSGHQFPNYSSELNVNALLLGDSALYLCASSFGGNTEAFFGQGTRLTVV.

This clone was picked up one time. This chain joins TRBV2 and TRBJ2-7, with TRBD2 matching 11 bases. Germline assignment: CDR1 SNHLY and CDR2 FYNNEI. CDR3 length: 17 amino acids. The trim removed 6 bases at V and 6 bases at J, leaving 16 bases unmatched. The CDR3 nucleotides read TGTGCCAGCAGCGGAGGCTCGCGACTAGCGGGACCGGTCGAGCAGTACTTC. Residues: CASSGGSRLAGPVEQYF. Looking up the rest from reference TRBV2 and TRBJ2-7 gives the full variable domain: EPEVTQTPSHQVTQMGQEVILRCVPISNHLYFYWYRQILGQKVEFLVSFYNNEISEKSEIFDDQFSVERPDGSNFTLKIRSTKLEDSAMYFCASSGGSRLAGPVEQYFGPGTRLTVT.

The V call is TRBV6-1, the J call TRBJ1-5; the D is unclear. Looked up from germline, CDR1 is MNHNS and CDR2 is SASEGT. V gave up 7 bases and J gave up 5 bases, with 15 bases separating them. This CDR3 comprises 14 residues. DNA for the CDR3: TGTGCCAGCACCTTGGAGGGTGGTTATCAGCCCCAGCATTTT. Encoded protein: CASTLEGGYQPQHF.

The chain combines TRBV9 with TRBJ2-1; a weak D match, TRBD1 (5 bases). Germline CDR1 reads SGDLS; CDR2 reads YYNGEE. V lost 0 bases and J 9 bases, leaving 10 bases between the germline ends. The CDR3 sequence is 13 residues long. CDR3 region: CASSVGLDSEQFF. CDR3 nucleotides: TGTGCCAGCAGCGTAGGGCTAGACAGTGAGCAGTTCTTC.

This CDR3 reads CASSLRGNYGYTF. The CDR3, as DNA: TGTGCCAGCAGCCTTCGGGGTAACTATGGCTACACCTTC. The V gene is TRBV5-6, the J gene TRBJ1-2, with D hard to call. CDR1 SGHDT and CDR2 YYEEEE come from the germline V gene. Between the trimmed V and J ends, which lost 4 bases and 1 base, there was a span of 8 bases. The CDR3 is 13 residues long.

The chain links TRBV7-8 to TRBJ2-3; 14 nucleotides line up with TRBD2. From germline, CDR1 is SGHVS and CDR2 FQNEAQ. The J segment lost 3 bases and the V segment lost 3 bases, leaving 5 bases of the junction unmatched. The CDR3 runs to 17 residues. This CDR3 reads CASSFHRLAGGTDTQYF. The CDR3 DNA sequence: TGTGCCAGCAGCTTCCATAGACTAGCGGGGGGGACAGATACGCAGTATTTT.

Here the CDR3 DNA reads TGTGCCAGCAGCGATAGCGGGAGGGCAGATACGCAGTATTTT. It specifies CASSDSGRADTQYF. The chain employs TRBV6-1 and TRBJ2-3; 11 nucleotides match TRBD2. The CDR3 is made up of 14 amino acids. Per germline, CDR1 MNHNS and CDR2 SASEGT. Germline trimming cut 6 bases from V and 4 bases from J; bases unmatched to any gene: 3.

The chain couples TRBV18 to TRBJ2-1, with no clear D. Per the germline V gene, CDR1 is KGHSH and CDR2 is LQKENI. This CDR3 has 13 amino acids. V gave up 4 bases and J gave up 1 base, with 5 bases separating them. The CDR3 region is CASSQESYNEQFF. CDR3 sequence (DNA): TGTGCCAGCTCACAGGAGTCCTACAATGAGCAGTTCTTC.

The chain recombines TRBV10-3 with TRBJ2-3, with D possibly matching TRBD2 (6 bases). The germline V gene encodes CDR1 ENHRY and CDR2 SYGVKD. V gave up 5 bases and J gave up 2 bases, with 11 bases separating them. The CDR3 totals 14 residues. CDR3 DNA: TGTGCCATCAGTCTTCTAGCGCTCACAGATACGCAGTATTTT. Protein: CAISLLALTDTQYF.

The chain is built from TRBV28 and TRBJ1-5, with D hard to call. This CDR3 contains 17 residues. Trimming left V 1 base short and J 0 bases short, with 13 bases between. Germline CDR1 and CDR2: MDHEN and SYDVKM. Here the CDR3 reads CASSLSRGPPSNQPQHF. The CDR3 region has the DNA TGTGCCAGCAGTTTATCTCGCGGCCCTCCTAGCAATCAGCCCCAGCATTTT.

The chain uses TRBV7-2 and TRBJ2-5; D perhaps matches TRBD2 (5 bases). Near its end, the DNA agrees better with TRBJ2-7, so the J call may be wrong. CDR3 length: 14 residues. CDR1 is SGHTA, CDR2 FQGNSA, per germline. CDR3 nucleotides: TGTGCCAGCAGCCATGCAGCCGCTAGCTCCGAGCAGTACTTC. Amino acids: CASSHAAASSEQYF.

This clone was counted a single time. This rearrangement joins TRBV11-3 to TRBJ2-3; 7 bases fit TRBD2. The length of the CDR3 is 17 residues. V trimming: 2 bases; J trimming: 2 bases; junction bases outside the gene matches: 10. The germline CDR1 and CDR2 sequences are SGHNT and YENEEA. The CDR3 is CASSLSLAATITDTQYF. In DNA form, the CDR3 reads TGTGCCAGCAGCTTAAGCCTAGCGGCAACAATCACAGATACGCAGTATTTT.

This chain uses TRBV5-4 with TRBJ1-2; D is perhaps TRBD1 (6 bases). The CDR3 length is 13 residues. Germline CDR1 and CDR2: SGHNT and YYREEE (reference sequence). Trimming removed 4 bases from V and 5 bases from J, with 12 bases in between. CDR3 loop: CASSPGQQYGYTF. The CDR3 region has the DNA TGTGCCAGCAGCCCCGGACAGCAATATGGCTACACCTTC.

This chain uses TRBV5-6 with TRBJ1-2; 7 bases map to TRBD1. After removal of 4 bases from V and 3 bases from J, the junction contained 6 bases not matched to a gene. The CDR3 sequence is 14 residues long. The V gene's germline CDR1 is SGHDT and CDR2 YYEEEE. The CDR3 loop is CASSQIDRDYGYTF. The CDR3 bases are TGTGCCAGCAGCCAGATCGACAGGGACTATGGCTACACCTTC.

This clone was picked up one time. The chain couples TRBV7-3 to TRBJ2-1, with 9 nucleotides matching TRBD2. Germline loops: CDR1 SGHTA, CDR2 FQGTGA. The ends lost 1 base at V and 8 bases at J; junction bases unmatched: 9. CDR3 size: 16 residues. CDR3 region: CASSLKGGRAGDEQFF. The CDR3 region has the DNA TGTGCCAGCAGCTTAAAGGGCGGGAGGGCCGGGGATGAGCAGTTCTTC.

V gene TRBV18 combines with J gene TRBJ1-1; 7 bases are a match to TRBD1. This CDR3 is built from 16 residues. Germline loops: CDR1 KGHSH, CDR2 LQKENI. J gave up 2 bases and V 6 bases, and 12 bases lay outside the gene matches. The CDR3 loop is CASSGEAGGINTEAFF. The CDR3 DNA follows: TGTGCCAGCTCCGGGGAGGCAGGGGGAATCAACACTGAAGCTTTCTTT.

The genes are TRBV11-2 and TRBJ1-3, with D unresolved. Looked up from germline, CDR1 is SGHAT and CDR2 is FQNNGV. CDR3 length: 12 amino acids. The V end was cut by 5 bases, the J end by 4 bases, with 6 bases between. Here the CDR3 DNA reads TGTGCCAGCAGCCCCTCCGGAAACACCATATATTTT. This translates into CASSPSGNTIYF.

For the CDR3, the DNA is TGTGCCAGCAGCTCCTGGACTAGCGGGCTCTCCTACGAGCAGTACTTC. Amino acid sequence: CASSSWTSGLSYEQYF. This chain links TRBV7-2 with TRBJ2-7; TRBD2 agrees at 11 bases. Trimming cost V 4 bases and J 0 bases; bases outside gene matches: 5. This CDR3 has 16 residues. Germline assignment: CDR1 SGHTA and CDR2 FQGNSA.

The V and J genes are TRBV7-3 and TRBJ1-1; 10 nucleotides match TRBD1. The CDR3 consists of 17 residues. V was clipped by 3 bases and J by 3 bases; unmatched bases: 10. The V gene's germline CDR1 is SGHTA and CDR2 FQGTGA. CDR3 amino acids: CASSFHETGGKDTEAFF. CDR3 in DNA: TGTGCCAGCAGCTTTCATGAGACAGGGGGCAAGGACACTGAAGCTTTCTTT.

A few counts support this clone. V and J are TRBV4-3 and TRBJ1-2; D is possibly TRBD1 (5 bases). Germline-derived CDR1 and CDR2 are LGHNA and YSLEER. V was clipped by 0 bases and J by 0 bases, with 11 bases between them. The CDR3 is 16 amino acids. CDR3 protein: CASSQEGGDSNYGYTF. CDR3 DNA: TGCGCCAGCAGCCAAGAAGGAGGGGACTCTAACTATGGCTACACCTTC.

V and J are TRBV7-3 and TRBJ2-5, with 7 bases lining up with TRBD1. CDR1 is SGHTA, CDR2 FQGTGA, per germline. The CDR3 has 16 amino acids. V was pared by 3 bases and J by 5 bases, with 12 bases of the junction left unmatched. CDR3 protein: CASSLTYDRERETQYF. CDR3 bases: TGTGCCAGCAGCTTGACCTACGACAGGGAAAGGGAGACCCAGTACTTC.